This TCR beta chain was documented in a study of shared clonotypes between healthy human individuals. Study overall: Used for every donor were three CD4 naive, three CD4 memory, two CD8 naive and one CD8 memory plate.

This CDR3 has 14 amino acids. V was trimmed by 1 base and J by 12 bases, leaving 16 bases between them. Germline V lookup: CDR1 LNHDA, CDR2 SQIVND (reference sequence). This clone came up once. The target antigen is unknown. TCRdb's table, derived via immunoSEQ multiplex PCR, lists solely in-frame clones and lacks some. The table has roughly 1,500,000 clones, around 98% seen once. Study-wide results and limits: Memory subsets had estimated richness that was generally smaller than that of naive subsets. Between a few donors, naive CD4 clonotypes were shared at a level of around 4.9%.

The specimen was naive CD4+ T cells sorted from blood. Subset here: CD45RA+ positively selected. The rearrangement joins TRBV19 to TRBJ2-1, with TRBD1 as a possible D gene (6 bases). This receptor was identified in a man under 40 in good health. CDR3 in DNA: TGTGCCAGTAGTATAGGAGTCCAGGGGCCAGGGCAGTTCTTC. Encoded protein: CASSIGVQGPGQFF.